The 4 T cell receptor beta chains in this list originate from one sample, sequenced in a study of spatial heterogeneity in lung cancer. TCRdb re-called the 5' RACE reads with MiXCR, one entry per CDR3 protein. There are about 48,000 distinct CDR3 sequences in the sample; roughly 5% occur only once, and 11% lies in the top ten. Time point described: sample taken at primary tumor resection. Sample: PBMCs, taken at surgery. All receptors derive from a male donor with early-stage non-small cell lung cancer.

This clonotype was observed many times. The rearrangement links TRBV5-6 to TRBJ1-5; D is unresolved. The germline V gene encodes CDR1 SGHDT and CDR2 YYEEEE. The germline V and J ends were trimmed by 1 base and 0 bases, with 8 bases remaining between them. The CDR3 spans 15 residues. The CDR3 loop is CASSLYSLSNQPQHF. The DNA of the CDR3 is TGTGCCAGCAGCTTGTACAGCCTTAGCAATCAGCCCCAGCATTTT.

At least ten counts were recorded for this clonotype. The chain is built from TRBV5-1 and TRBJ2-7; D is perhaps TRBD2 (6 bases). This CDR3 is 16 amino acids long. Trimming took off 3 bases at V and 5 bases at J, with 21 bases between the two ends. Germline values: CDR1 SGHRS, CDR2 YFSETQ. The CDR3 reads CASSSTAGSPWDEQYF. CDR3 in DNA: TGCGCCAGCAGCTCGACGGCCGGGAGTCCTTGGGACGAGCAGTACTTC.

This clonotype has ten or more counts. This chain uses TRBV6-2 or TRBV6-3 with TRBJ2-4, with D perhaps matching TRBD2 (6 bases). V was pared by 6 bases and J by 1 base, with 13 bases between. Per the germline V gene, CDR1 is MNHEY and CDR2 is SVGEGT. This CDR3 has 15 residues. In DNA form, the CDR3 reads TGTGCCAGCAGCAGAGTGGGACTCGCCAAAAACATTCAGTACTTC. Amino acid sequence: CASSRVGLAKNIQYF.

On this clonotype: Being one base from a much bigger clone, this may be a read error. V gene TRBV28 combines with J gene TRBJ2-3; D possibly corresponds to TRBD2 (6 bases). CDR3 size: 14 residues. Germline V gene lookup returns CDR1 MDHEN and CDR2 SYDVKM. V dropped 2 bases and J dropped 0 bases, with 6 bases sitting between them. The CDR3 region is CASSLAGSTDTQYF. The CDR3 region has the DNA TGTGCCAGCAGTTTAGCGGGAAGCACAGATACGCAGTATTTT.